This T cell receptor beta chain came from a study of cytomegalovirus exposure and HLA in healthy donors. The study ran its PCR with 60 Vbeta and 13 Jbeta primers. Profiling relied on immunoSEQ multiplex PCR, and the TCRdb table lists in-frame clones only, not all of them. The sample has around 300,000 clones, about 83% seen once. The CDR3 extends over 16 amino acids. Germline values: CDR1 SGHTS, CDR2 YDEGEE. V lost 4 bases and J lost 6; bases outside the gene matches: 12. The chain is built from TRBV5-8 and TRBJ1-5, with TRBD1 identical over 8 bases. The sample taken for sequencing was PBMCs. This TCR was recovered from a woman aged 35 to 49 in good health and CMV-seropositive. CDR3 in DNA: TGTGCCAGCAGCCACCACCAAGGACAGGGAAGTCAGCCCCAGCATTTT. This codes for CASSHHQGQGSQPQHF.